This is a list of T cell receptor beta chains from one sample in a study of Ad26.COV2.S vaccination and SARS-CoV-2 variants. Produced via immunoSEQ multiplex PCR; TCRdb's table is partial and in-frame only. The table has 300,000 to 450,000 clones, approximately 90% seen once. The material sequenced was peripheral blood, taken after recovery from COVID-19. The receptor source for this set is a human donor who had recovered from COVID-19. Each CDR3 is given with its conserved first and last residue. Fields, in order: D gene, V gene, J gene, clone size, CDR3 DNA, CDR3 protein. D genes are given only for firm matches. Clone size appears in some rows only: once, few, many, or a class for an expanded clone.

-	TRBV12-5	TRBJ1-1	-	TGTGCTAGTTGTCGAAACATGAACACTGAAGCTTTCTTT	CASCRNMNTEAFF
-	TRBV10-2	TRBJ1-3	-	TGCGCCACCGGCGAGGGGGGAAACACCATATATTTT	CATGEGGNTIYF
-	TRBV27	TRBJ2-5	-	TGTGCCAGCAGCTTTTCGGGACTCGGAGAGACCCAGTACTTC	CASSFSGLGETQYF
-	TRBV7-8	TRBJ1-1	-	TGTGCCAGCAGCCCCCAGGGTTTCGGGAACACTGAAGCTTTCTTT	CASSPQGFGNTEAFF
TRBD1	TRBV19	TRBJ1-2	-	TGTGCCAGTAGAGTGGAACAGGGGGTTGGCGGCTATGGCTACACCTTC	CASRVEQGVGGYGYTF
-	TRBV3-1/TRBV3-2	TRBJ1-3	-	TGTGCCAGCAGCCAAGGTAGGGACTTGGGGCGCAGCTCTGGAAACACCATATATTTT	CASSQGRDLGRSSGNTIYF
TRBD1	TRBV24-1	TRBJ2-1	-	TGTGCCACCAGTGATTCTCAGGGGGTCTACAATGAGCAGTTCTTC	CATSDSQGVYNEQFF
TRBD2	TRBV9	TRBJ2-2	-	TGTGCCAGCAGCGTAACCACCCTTAGCGGGGGAGCAACCGGGGAGCTGTTTTTT	CASSVTTLSGGATGELFF
-	TRBV19	TRBJ1-1	-	TGTGCCAGTAGAACCCAAAGGAACACTGAAGCTTTCTTT	CASRTQRNTEAFF
-	TRBV5-1	TRBJ2-3	-	TGCGCCAGCAGCCCGAGTCCGGGGAACACAGATACGCAGTATTTT	CASSPSPGNTDTQYF
-	TRBV28	TRBJ2-3	-	TGTGCCAGCAGTTTAGCGGGGGCCAACACAGATACGCAGTATTTT	CASSLAGANTDTQYF
-	TRBV12-3/TRBV12-4	TRBJ1-4	-	TGTGCCAGCAGTTTATGGGGAAATGAAAAACTGTTTTTT	CASSLWGNEKLFF
TRBD1	TRBV9	TRBJ2-7	-	TGTGCCAGCAGGTCCGGGACAGCCTCCTACGAGCAGTACTTC	CASRSGTASYEQYF
-	TRBV19	TRBJ1-6	-	TGTGCCAGTAGGGGCGGCTTAAATTCACCCCTCCACTTT	CASRGGLNSPLHF
-	TRBV7-9	TRBJ2-2	-	TGTGCCAGCTCGGCCACCGGGGAGCTGTTTTTT	CASSATGELFF
-	TRBV3-1/TRBV3-2	TRBJ2-5	-	TGTGCCAGCAGCCAAGTGGAGGGGGAGACCCAGTACTTC	CASSQVEGETQYF
TRBD1	TRBV6-2/TRBV6-3	TRBJ1-6	once	TGTGCCAGCAGCCCTAGGGGGGCAGGGGGCTCGACACCCCTCCACTTT	CASSPRGAGGSTPLHF
-	TRBV6-5	TRBJ1-4	-	TGTGCCACCGGACGGAGCAATGAAAAACTGTTTTTT	CATGRSNEKLFF
-	TRBV2	TRBJ2-2	-	TGTGCCAGCAGTGGATATGACCGGGACGGAAAGAACACCGGGGAGCTGTTTTTT	CASSGYDRDGKNTGELFF
TRBD1	TRBV7-8	TRBJ1-1	-	TGTGCCAGCAGCGCCGGGACAGCAAACACTGAAGCTTTCTTT	CASSAGTANTEAFF
-	TRBV28	TRBJ1-1	-	TGTGCCACCCAAGCTAACACTGAAGCTTTCTTT	CATQANTEAFF
-	TRBV13	TRBJ2-2	once	TGTGCCAGCAGCTTTGCGGGGTTGAACACCGGGGAGCTGTTTTTT	CASSFAGLNTGELFF
TRBD2	TRBV6-1	TRBJ2-3	-	TGTGCCAGCAGTGAACCAAGCGGGGGGGCCACAGATACGCAGTATTTT	CASSEPSGGATDTQYF
TRBD1	TRBV29-1	TRBJ1-2	-	TGCAGCGTTGAAGTAAATGATGGGACAGGGAATGGCTACACCTTC	CSVEVNDGTGNGYTF
-	TRBV5-1	TRBJ2-2	-	TGCGCCAGCAGCTTGTTAGCTAGCCCCGGGGAGCTGTTTTTT	CASSLLASPGELFF
-	TRBV2	TRBJ1-2	-	TGTGCCAGCAGTGAAAGCGGTATTTATGGCTACACCTTC	CASSESGIYGYTF
-	TRBV6-5	TRBJ2-7	-	TGTGCCAGCAGCCTAAGAATAACGGCCTCCTACGAGCAGTACTTC	CASSLRITASYEQYF
-	TRBV13	TRBJ2-3	-	TGTGCCAGCAGCTTAGTCGGCCCAGATACGCAGTATTTT	CASSLVGPDTQYF
-	TRBV7-2	TRBJ1-4	-	TGTGCCAGCAGTCCTAGCAGGGAGGAAAAACTGTTTTTT	CASSPSREEKLFF
-	TRBV6-5	TRBJ1-1	-	TGTGCCAGCAGTTACGAACCCCCTTTGGGGAGGGCTTTCTTT	CASSYEPPLGRAFF
TRBD1	TRBV19	TRBJ1-1	-	TGTGCCAGTAGTATAGATTGGACAGGGCCGAACACTGAAGCTTTCTTT	CASSIDWTGPNTEAFF
TRBD1	TRBV5-3	TRBJ2-7	-	TGTGCCAGAAGCTTATCCCGACAGGGTTATAGGTCGTACGAGCAGTACTTC	CARSLSRQGYRSYEQYF
TRBD1	TRBV7-2	TRBJ1-2	-	TGTGCCAGCAGCTTTTTATCCGGGACAGGGTATGGCTACACCTTC	CASSFLSGTGYGYTF
TRBD1	TRBV5-1	TRBJ1-3	-	TGCGCCAGCAGTGCAGGGGGCATATCTGGAAACACCATATATTTT	CASSAGGISGNTIYF
-	TRBV27	TRBJ1-4	-	TGTGCCAGCAGTCCAGGGCCGGGACGTAACGAAAAACTGTTTTTT	CASSPGPGRNEKLFF
-	TRBV10-3	TRBJ1-3	-	TGTGCCATCAGTGACGAGGGATACGGAAACACCATATATTTT	CAISDEGYGNTIYF
-	TRBV7-9	TRBJ1-5	-	TGTGCCAGCAGCATTAGCAATCAGCCCCAGCATTTT	CASSISNQPQHF
TRBD1	TRBV19	TRBJ1-5	-	TGTGCCACCTGGGACAGGGGGTACCAGCCCCAGCATTTT	CATWDRGYQPQHF
-	TRBV28	TRBJ2-2	-	TGTGCCAGCAGTTCAGTTCAGAGAACCGGGGAGCTGTTTTTT	CASSSVQRTGELFF
-	TRBV28	TRBJ1-2	many	TGTGCCAGCAGCCAAATACTACGGTTTACTAACTATGGCTACACCTTC	CASSQILRFTNYGYTF